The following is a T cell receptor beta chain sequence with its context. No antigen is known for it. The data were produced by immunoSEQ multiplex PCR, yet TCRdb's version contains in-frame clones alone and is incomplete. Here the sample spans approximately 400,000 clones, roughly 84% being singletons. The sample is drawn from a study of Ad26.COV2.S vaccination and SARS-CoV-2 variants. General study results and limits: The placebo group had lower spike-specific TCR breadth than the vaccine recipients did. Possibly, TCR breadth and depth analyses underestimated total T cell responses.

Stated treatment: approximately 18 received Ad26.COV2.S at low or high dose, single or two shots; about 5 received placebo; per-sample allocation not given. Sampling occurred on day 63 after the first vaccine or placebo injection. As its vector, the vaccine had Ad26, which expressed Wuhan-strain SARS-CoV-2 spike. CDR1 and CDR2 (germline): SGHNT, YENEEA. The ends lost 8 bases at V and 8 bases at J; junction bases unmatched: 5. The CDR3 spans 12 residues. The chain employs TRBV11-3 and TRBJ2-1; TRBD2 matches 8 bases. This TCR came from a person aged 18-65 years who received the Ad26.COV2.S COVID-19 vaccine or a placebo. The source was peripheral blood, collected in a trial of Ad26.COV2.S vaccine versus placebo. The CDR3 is CASQAGDDEQFF. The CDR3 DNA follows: TGTGCCAGCCAAGCGGGGGATGATGAGCAGTTCTTC.